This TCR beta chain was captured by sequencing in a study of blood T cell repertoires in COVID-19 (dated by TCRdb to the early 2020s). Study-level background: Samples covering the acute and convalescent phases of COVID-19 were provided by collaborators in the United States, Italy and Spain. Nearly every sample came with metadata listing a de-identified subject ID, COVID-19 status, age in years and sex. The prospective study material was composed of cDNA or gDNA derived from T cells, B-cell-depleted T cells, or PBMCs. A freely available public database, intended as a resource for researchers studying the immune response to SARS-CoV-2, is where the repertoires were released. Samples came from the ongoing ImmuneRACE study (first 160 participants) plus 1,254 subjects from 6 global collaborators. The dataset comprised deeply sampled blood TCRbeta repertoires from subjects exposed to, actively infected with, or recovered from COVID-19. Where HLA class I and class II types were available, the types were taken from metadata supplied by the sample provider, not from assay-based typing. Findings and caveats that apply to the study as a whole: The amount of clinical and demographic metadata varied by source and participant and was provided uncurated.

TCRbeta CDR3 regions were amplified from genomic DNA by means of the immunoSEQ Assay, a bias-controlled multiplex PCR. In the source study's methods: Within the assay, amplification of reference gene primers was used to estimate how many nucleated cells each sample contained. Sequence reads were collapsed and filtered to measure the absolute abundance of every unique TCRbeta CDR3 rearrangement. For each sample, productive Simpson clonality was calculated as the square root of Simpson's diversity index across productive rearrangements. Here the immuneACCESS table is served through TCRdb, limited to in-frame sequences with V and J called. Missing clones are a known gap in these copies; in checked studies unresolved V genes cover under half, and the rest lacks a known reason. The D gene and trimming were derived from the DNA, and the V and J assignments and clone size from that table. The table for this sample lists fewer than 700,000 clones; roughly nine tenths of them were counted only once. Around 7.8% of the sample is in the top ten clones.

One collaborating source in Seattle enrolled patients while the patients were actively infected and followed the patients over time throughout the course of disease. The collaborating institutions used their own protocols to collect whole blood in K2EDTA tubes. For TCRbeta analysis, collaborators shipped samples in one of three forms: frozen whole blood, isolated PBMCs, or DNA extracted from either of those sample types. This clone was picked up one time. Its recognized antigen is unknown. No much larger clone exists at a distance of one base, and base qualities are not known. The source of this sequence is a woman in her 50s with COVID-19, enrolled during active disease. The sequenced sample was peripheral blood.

DNA sequence: TGTGCCAGCAGTGGCGGGACAGCTCTCACCGGGGAGCTGTTTTTT. This is translated as CASSGGTALTGELFF. The chain employs TRBV2 and TRBJ2-2; TRBD1 is a possible D gene, resting on 7 matching bases. The germline V gene sets CDR1 to SNHLY and CDR2 to FYNNEI. V is clipped by 4 bases and J by 4 bases, and the sequence between their germline boundaries is 13 bases long. Inclusive of the bounding cysteine and phenylalanine, the CDR3 is 15 residues long. CDR3 DNA only is kept here, 45 bases in frame from base 1.